Listed below are T cell receptor beta chains from one sample, sequenced in a study of Ad26.COV2.S vaccination and SARS-CoV-2 variants. Assay used: immunoSEQ multiplex PCR; TCRdb lists only in-frame clones, some missing. The sample consists of roughly 410,000 clones, approximately 83% of them appearing once. This sample comprised peripheral blood, obtained in a trial of Ad26.COV2.S vaccine versus placebo. These receptors all stem from a person between 18 and 65 years old who received the Ad26.COV2.S COVID-19 vaccine or a placebo. CDR3s include the opening cysteine and the closing phenylalanine or tryptophan. A D gene is named only where the DNA matches it firmly. Expanded clones are given a class, and other clones once, few, many or no size at all.

>14|TRBV29-1|few|TRBJ1-1|NA
TGCAGCGTTGAACGGGGTCCCCTGGCAGCTGAAGCTTTCTTT
CSVERGPLAAEAFF
>14|TRBV18|NA|TRBJ1-1|NA
TGTGCCAGCTCCCCGGATCTGGGTGACACTGAAGCTTTCTTT
CASSPDLGDTEAFF
>15|TRBV5-1|NA|TRBJ2-1|TRBD1
TGCGCCAGCAGCAACGGACAGGGCAACTACAATGAGCAGTTCTTC
CASSNGQGNYNEQFF
>14|TRBV11-3|NA|TRBJ2-7|NA
TGTGCCAGCAGCTCCGGGACCGACTCCTACGAGCAGTACTTC
CASSSGTDSYEQYF
>14|TRBV5-1|NA|TRBJ1-3|TRBD1
TGCGCCAGCAGCTTAAGGACAGGGGGAAACACCATATATTTT
CASSLRTGGNTIYF
>16|TRBV4-3|once|TRBJ2-2|TRBD1
TGCGCCAGCAGCCAAGAAGGGACAGGGATCACCGGGGAGCTGTTTTTT
CASSQEGTGITGELFF
>15|TRBV10-1|NA|TRBJ2-2|NA
TGCGCCAGCAGTAGCGGGACAGTGAGCCCCGGGGAGCTGTTTTTT
CASSSGTVSPGELFF
>17|TRBV4-1|once|TRBJ2-7|TRBD1
TGCGCCAGCAGCCAAGTGCCGCGGGGACAGGGGACGAACGAGCAGTACTTC
CASSQVPRGQGTNEQYF
>14|TRBV5-6|NA|TRBJ2-5|NA
TGTGCCAGCAGCTGGTGGCTAGCTACGGGGACCCAGTACTTC
CASSWWLATGTQYF
>16|TRBV9|NA|TRBJ2-3|NA
TGTGCCAGCAGCGTAGAGTTGCGTCGAAGCACAGATACGCAGTATTTT
CASSVELRRSTDTQYF
>13|TRBV15|NA|TRBJ1-2|NA
TGTGCCACCAGCAGAGGCCCCAGTGGGGGCTACACCTTC
CATSRGPSGGYTF
>13|TRBV12-3/TRBV12-4|NA|TRBJ2-1|NA
TGTGCCAGCAGTTTCACCCTTACCAGTGAGCAGTTCTTC
CASSFTLTSEQFF
>16|TRBV2|NA|TRBJ1-5|TRBD1
TGTGCCAGCAGTCTTCAGGGGGCGCACAACAATCAGCCCCAGCATTTT
CASSLQGAHNNQPQHF
>15|TRBV5-6|NA|TRBJ1-4|TRBD1
TGTGCCAGCAGCCACCGGGACAGCCATAATGAAAAACTGTTTTTT
CASSHRDSHNEKLFF
>13|TRBV25-1|NA|TRBJ1-1|NA
TGTGCCAGCAGTCCTCTGAGGGGCGCTGAAGCTTTCTTT
CASSPLRGAEAFF
>18|TRBV11-3|NA|TRBJ2-1|TRBD2
TGTGCCAGCAGCCCCGGAGGTCTAGCGGGGTCGCCTTACAATGAGCAGTTCTTC
CASSPGGLAGSPYNEQFF
>12|TRBV4-1|NA|TRBJ1-2|NA
TGCGCCAGCAGCCAGGGGAACTATGGCTACACCTTC
CASSQGNYGYTF
>16|TRBV19|NA|TRBJ1-5|TRBD1
TGTGCCAGTAGTATAAATACCGGGACAGGGTTTCAGCCCCAGCATTTT
CASSINTGTGFQPQHF
>14|TRBV2|NA|TRBJ1-1|NA
TGTGCCAGCAGTATCCGGGGCCAGGCATCAGAAGCTTTCTTT
CASSIRGQASEAFF
>17|TRBV18|NA|TRBJ1-5|TRBD1
TGTGCCAGCTCACCCGGGACAGGGCAGAGGAGCAATCAGCCCCAGCATTTT
CASSPGTGQRSNQPQHF
>18|TRBV9|NA|TRBJ2-1|NA
TGTGCCAGCAGCGTAGCTCTAAGTACAGTTAGCTCCTACAATGAGCAGTTCTTC
CASSVALSTVSSYNEQFF
>14|TRBV29-1|NA|TRBJ1-3|NA
TGCAGCGTTGCTGACAGCTTGACTGGAAACACCATATATTTT
CSVADSLTGNTIYF
>15|TRBV27|NA|TRBJ2-7|NA
TGTGCCAGCAGTCAACTAAGCGTCCTGGCTGGGGAGCAGTACTTC
CASSQLSVLAGEQYF
>14|TRBV9|NA|TRBJ1-3|NA
TGTGCCAGCAGCCCAGAGGGGCCCGGAAACACCATATATTTT
CASSPEGPGNTIYF
>14|TRBV7-2|NA|TRBJ2-7|NA
TGTGCCAGCAGCTTAGGGGGTAGGCGATACGAGCAGTACTTC
CASSLGGRRYEQYF
>15|TRBV19|NA|TRBJ2-7|TRBD1
TGTGCCAGTAGTGTTAACACAGGGGGGTTCTACGAGCAGTACTTC
CASSVNTGGFYEQYF
>15|TRBV9|once|TRBJ2-3|NA
TGTGCCAGCAGCGTTCGGGGGGCTTTCACAGATACGCAGTATTTT
CASSVRGAFTDTQYF
>13|TRBV4-1|once|TRBJ2-5|NA
TGCGCCAGCAGCCGCCTAGGGGAAGAGACCCAGTACTTC
CASSRLGEETQYF
>13|TRBV19|NA|TRBJ1-1|NA
TGTGCCAGTAGTAAGCAGCAGAACACTGAAGCTTTCTTT
CASSKQQNTEAFF
>16|TRBV5-4|NA|TRBJ2-2|TRBD1
TGTGCCAGCACCTATGGAAACAGGGGGCAAACCGGGGAGCTGTTTTTT
CASTYGNRGQTGELFF
>13|TRBV19|NA|TRBJ1-2|NA
TGTGCCAGTAGTATGGGCGGAAAATATGGCTACACCTTC
CASSMGGKYGYTF
>14|TRBV7-8|NA|TRBJ2-5|NA
TGTGCCAGCAGCTTATTGCGGTCCACCGGGACCCAGTACTTC
CASSLLRSTGTQYF
>14|TRBV5-1|NA|TRBJ1-1|NA
TGCGCCAGCAGTTCGTGGAGGGGAGGCACTGAAGCTTTCTTT
CASSSWRGGTEAFF
>14|TRBV5-4|NA|TRBJ2-3|NA
TGTGCCAGCAGCTTAGAACTCAGCACAGATACGCAGTATTTT
CASSLELSTDTQYF
>14|TRBV9|NA|TRBJ2-7|NA
TGTGCCAGCAGCCCCACATGGGGGGAGTACGAGCAGTACTTC
CASSPTWGEYEQYF
>16|TRBV5-6|NA|TRBJ2-7|TRBD2
TGTGCCAGCAGCCGCGGATTAGCGGGGACGTACTACGAGCAGTACTTC
CASSRGLAGTYYEQYF
>13|TRBV12-3/TRBV12-4|NA|TRBJ1-2|NA
TGTGCCAGCAGTTTAGGACTACGATATGGCTACACCTTC
CASSLGLRYGYTF
>14|TRBV5-4|NA|TRBJ2-1|NA
TGTGCCACCGTCAGGGGGGACAGCATCGATGAGCAGTTCTTC
CATVRGDSIDEQFF
>16|TRBV15|NA|TRBJ1-3|NA
TGTGCCACCAGCAGAGGTTCTTTAAGCTCTGGAAACACCATATATTTT
CATSRGSLSSGNTIYF
>12|TRBV6-5|NA|TRBJ2-7|NA
TGTGCCAGCAGCCTACAGGGTATCGAGCAGTACTTC
CASSLQGIEQYF
>15|TRBV19|NA|TRBJ2-5|NA
TGTGCCAGTAGTACCCCAAGGACGGCACAAGAGACCCAGTACTTC
CASSTPRTAQETQYF